This is a list of T cell receptor beta chains from one sample in a study of blood T cell repertoires in COVID-19. The repertoire was sequenced with immunoSEQ multiplex PCR; TCRdb's copy has only in-frame clones and lacks some. The sample contains a few hundred thousand clones, around 84% of which appear only once. The source material was peripheral blood. The source of these receptors is a woman older than 75 with COVID-19, enrolled during active disease. Each CDR3 is given with its conserved first and last residue. Each record gives: J gene, D gene, clone size, V gene, CDR3 protein, CDR3 DNA. D genes are given only for firm matches. Some rows have no size entry. The others give once, few or many, or a class for an expanded clone.

TRBJ1-2 | - | - | TRBV6-5 | CASLRGGWGNYGYTF | TGTGCCAGCCTTAGGGGTGGCTGGGGTAACTATGGCTACACCTTC
TRBJ2-1 | TRBD2 | - | TRBV11-2 | CASSFPGLARYNEQFF | TGTGCCAGCAGCTTCCCGGGACTAGCGCGATACAATGAGCAGTTCTTC
TRBJ2-1 | TRBD2 | once | TRBV4-1 | CASSHLKGAGMYNEQFF | TGCGCCAGCAGCCACCTAAAGGGAGCGGGGATGTACAATGAGCAGTTCTTC
TRBJ1-6 | TRBD1 | - | TRBV5-1 | CASSEGTGDNSPLHF | TGCGCCAGCAGCGAAGGGACAGGGGATAATTCACCCCTCCACTTT
TRBJ1-6 | - | - | TRBV6-5 | CASSYSSRQGFSPLHF | TGTGCCAGCAGTTACTCGAGTCGGCAGGGTTTTTCACCCCTCCACTTT
TRBJ2-3 | - | - | TRBV3-1/TRBV3-2 | CASSHSRPFTDTQYF | TGTGCCAGCAGCCACTCTAGACCGTTCACAGATACGCAGTATTTT
TRBJ2-3 | TRBD2 | - | TRBV7-2 | CASSALTREGITQYF | TGTGCCAGCAGCGCCCTGACTAGGGAGGGGATCACGCAGTATTTT
TRBJ2-3 | - | - | TRBV20-1 | CSAQQADTQYF | TGCAGTGCCCAGCAGGCAGATACGCAGTATTTT
TRBJ2-5 | - | - | TRBV18 | CASSPSLLVSGTQYF | TGTGCCAGCTCACCAAGCCTACTAGTTTCAGGAACCCAGTACTTC
TRBJ1-1 | - | - | TRBV18 | CASSPARRVGTEAFF | TGTGCCAGCTCACCAGCCCGCAGGGTGGGGACTGAAGCTTTCTTT